This T cell receptor beta chain was recovered during a study of shared clonotypes between healthy human individuals. Overall study context: Donors, aged 18 to 49, were a couple of women and a few men.

Whole-study findings and limits: Larger estimated richness was generally recorded for naive subsets relative to memory subsets.

A word on this clone: Its specificity is unknown.

TCRdb keeps only in-frame clones here, not all; method: immunoSEQ multiplex PCR. Of about 230,000 clones in the sample, 65% are singletons; the top ten hold 11%. What was sequenced was memory CD4+ T cells sorted from blood. Subset meaning: CD45RA-negative fraction. The sequence was obtained from a man between 25 and 39 years old in good health.

CDR3 sequence reads: CASSQRGQSSGNTIYF. CDR3 in DNA: TGCGCCAGCAGCCAGCGGGGGCAGAGCTCTGGAAACACCATATATTTT. The genes are TRBV5-1 and TRBJ1-3; D possibly corresponds to TRBD1 (6 bases). The V gene's germline CDR1 is SGHRS and CDR2 YFSETQ. The germline V and J ends were trimmed by 4 bases and 0 bases, with 14 bases remaining between them. CDR3 size: 16 residues.